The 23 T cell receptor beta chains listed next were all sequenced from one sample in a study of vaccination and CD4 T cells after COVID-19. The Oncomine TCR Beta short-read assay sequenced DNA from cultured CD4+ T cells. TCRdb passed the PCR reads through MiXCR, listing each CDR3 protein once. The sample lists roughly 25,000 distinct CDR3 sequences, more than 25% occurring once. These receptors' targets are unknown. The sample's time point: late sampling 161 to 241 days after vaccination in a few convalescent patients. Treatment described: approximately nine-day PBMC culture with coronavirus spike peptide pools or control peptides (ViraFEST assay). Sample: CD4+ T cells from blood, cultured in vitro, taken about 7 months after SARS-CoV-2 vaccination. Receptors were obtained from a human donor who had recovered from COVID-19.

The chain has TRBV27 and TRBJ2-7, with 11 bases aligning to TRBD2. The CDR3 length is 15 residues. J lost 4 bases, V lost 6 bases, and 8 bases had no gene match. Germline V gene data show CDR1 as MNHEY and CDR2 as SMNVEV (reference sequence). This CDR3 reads CASRSGTSGLYEQYF. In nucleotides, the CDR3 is TGTGCCAGCAGGTCCGGGACTAGCGGACTTTACGAGCAGTACTTC.

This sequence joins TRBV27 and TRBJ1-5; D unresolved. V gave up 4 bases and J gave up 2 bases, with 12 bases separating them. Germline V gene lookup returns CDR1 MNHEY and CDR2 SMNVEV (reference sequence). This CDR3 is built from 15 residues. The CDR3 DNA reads TGTGCCAGCAGTTCAGCCGAGGGAGGCAATCAGCCCCAGCATTTT. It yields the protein CASSSAEGGNQPQHF.

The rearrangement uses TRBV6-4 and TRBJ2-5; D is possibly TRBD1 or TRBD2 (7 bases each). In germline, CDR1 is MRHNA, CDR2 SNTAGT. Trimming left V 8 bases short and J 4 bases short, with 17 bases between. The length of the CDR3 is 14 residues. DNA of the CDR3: TGTGCCAGCCGACAGGGAGGGCCTGGAGAGACCCAGTACTTC. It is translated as CASRQGGPGETQYF.

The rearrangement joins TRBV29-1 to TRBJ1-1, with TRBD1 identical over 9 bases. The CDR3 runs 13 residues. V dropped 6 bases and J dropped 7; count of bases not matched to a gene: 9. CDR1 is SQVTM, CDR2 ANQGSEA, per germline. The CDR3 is CSVAGQGRNEAFF. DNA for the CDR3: TGCAGCGTCGCGGGACAGGGAAGAAATGAAGCTTTCTTT. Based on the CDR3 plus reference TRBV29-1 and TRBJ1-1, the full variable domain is SAVISQKPSRDICQRGTSLTIQCQVDSQVTMMFWYRQQPGQSLTLIATANQGSEATYESGFVIDKFPISRPNLTFSTLTVSNMSPEDSSIYLCSVAGQGRNEAFFGQGTRLTVV.

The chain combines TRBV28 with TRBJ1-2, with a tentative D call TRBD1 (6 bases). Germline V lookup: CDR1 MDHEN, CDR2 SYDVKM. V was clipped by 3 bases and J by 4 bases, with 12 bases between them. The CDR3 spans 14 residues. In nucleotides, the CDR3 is TGTGCCAGCAGTTTGTCCGGGACAAGCTATGGCTACACCTTC. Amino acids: CASSLSGTSYGYTF.

The CDR3 loop is CASSPSRGPDTQYF. The CDR3 DNA follows: TGTGCCAGCAGCCCTTCCCGGGGGCCAGATACGCAGTATTTT. The V gene is TRBV6-2 or TRBV6-3, the J gene TRBJ2-3, with D perhaps TRBD1 or TRBD2 (6 bases each). The CDR3 consists of 14 residues. Trimming took 6 bases from V and 4 from J, leaving 14 bases between them. The germline CDR1 and CDR2 sequences are MNHEY and SVGEGT.

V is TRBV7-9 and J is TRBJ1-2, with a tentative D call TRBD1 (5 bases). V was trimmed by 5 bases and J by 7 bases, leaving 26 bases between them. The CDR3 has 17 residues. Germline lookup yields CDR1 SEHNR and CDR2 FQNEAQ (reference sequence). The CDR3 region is CASSPGRDSILSGGYTF. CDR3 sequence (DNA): TGTGCCAGCAGCCCCGGGAGGGACTCCATTCTTTCTGGTGGCTACACCTTC.

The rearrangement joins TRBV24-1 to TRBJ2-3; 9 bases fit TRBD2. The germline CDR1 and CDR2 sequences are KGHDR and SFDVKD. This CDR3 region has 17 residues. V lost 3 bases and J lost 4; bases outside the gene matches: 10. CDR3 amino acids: CATSDTTSGPPPDTQYF. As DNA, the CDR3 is TGTGCCACCAGTGATACAACTAGCGGGCCCCCCCCAGATACGCAGTATTTT.

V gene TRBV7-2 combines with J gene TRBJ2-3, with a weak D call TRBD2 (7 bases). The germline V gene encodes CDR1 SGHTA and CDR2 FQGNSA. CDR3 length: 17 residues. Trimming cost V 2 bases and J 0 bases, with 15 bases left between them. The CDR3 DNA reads TGTGCCAGCAGCTTAAGGGGGGGTAGCTGGAGCACAGATACGCAGTATTTT. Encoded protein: CASSLRGGSWSTDTQYF.

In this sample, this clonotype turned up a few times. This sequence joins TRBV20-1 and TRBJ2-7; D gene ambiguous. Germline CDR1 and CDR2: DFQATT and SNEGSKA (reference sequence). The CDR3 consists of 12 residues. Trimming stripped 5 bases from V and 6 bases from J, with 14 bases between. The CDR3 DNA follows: TGCAGTGCTCGCGCCGACACGAGCGAGCAGTACTTC. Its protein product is CSARADTSEQYF.

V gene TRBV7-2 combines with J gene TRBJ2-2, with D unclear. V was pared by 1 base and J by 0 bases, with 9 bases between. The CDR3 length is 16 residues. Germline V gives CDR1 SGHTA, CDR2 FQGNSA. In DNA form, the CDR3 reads TGTGCCAGCAGCTTAGTAGGGCGGACGAACACCGGGGAGCTGTTTTTT. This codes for CASSLVGRTNTGELFF.

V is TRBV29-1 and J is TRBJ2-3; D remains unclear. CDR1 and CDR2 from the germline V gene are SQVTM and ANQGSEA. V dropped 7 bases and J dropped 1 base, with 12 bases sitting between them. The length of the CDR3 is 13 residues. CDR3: CSARAMGTDTQYF. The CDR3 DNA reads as TGCAGCGCACGGGCCATGGGCACAGATACGCAGTATTTT.

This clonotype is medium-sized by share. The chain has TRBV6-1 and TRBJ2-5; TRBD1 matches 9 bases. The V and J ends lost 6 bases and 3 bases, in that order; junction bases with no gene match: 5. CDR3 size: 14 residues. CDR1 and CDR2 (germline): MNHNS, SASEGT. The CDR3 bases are TGTGCCAGCAGAGCCGGGACAGGGAAAGAGACCCAGTACTTC. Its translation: CASRAGTGKETQYF.

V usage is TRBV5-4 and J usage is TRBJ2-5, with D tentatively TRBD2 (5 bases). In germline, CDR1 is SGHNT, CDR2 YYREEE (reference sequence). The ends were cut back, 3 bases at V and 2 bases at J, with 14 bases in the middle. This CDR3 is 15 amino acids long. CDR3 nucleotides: TGTGCCAGCAGCTCTAGGCGGGTCGGGCAAGAGACCCAGTACTTC. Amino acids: CASSSRRVGQETQYF.

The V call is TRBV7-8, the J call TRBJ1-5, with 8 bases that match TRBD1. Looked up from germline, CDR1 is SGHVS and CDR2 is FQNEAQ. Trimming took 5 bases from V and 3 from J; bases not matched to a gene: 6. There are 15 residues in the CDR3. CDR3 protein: CASSLGQAINQPQHF. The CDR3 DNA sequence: TGTGCCAGCAGCCTGGGACAGGCGATCAATCAGCCCCAGCATTTT.

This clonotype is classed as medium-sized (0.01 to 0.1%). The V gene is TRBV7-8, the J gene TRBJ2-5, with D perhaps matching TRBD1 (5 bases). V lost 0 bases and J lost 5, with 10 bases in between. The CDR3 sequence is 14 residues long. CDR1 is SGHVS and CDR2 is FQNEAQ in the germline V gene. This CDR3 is CASSLARVIETQYF. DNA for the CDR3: TGTGCCAGCAGCTTAGCCAGGGTCATTGAGACCCAGTACTTC.

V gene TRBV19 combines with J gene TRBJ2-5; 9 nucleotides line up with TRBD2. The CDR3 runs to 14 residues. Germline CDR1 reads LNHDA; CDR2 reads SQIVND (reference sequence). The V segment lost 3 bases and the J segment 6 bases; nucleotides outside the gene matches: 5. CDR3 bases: TGTGCCAGTAGTATCGGCGGGAGGGCACAGACCCAGTACTTC. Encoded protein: CASSIGGRAQTQYF. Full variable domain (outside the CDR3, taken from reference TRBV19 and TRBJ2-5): DGGITQSPKYLFRKEGQNVTLSCEQNLNHDAMYWYRQDPGQGLRLIYYSQIVNDFQKGDIAEGYSVSREKKESFPLTVTSAQKNPTAFYLCASSIGGRAQTQYFGPGTRLLVL.

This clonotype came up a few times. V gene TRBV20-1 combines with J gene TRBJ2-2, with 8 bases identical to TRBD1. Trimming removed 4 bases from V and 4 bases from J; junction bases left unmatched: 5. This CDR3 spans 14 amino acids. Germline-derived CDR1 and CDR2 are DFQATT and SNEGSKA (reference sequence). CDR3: CSATRTGSTGELFF. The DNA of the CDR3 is TGCAGTGCTACCCGGACAGGGAGCACCGGGGAGCTGTTTTTT.

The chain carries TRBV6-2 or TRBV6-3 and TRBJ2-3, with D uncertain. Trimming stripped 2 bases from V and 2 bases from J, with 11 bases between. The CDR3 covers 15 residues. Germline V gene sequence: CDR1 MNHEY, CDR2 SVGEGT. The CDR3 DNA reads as TGTGCCAGCAGTTACGTAGGACCAACCACAGATACGCAGTATTTT. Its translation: CASSYVGPTTDTQYF.

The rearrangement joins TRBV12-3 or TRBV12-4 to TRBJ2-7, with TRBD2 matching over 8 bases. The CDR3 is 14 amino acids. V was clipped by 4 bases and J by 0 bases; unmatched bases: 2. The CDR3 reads CASSSLAGSYEQYF. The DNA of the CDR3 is TGTGCCAGCAGTTCCCTAGCGGGCTCCTACGAGCAGTACTTC.

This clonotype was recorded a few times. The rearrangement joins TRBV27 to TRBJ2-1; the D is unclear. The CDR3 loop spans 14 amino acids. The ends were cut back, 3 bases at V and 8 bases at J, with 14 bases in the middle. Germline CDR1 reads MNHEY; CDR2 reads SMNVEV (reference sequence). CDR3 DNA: TGTGCCAGCAGTTTTGATGTGGGGTACGATGAGCAGTTCTTC. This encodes CASSFDVGYDEQFF.

The CDR3 spells CASSLWGGSTDTQYF. CDR3 nucleotide sequence: TGTGCCAGCAGTTTGTGGGGCGGGAGTACAGATACGCAGTATTTT. J is TRBJ2-3 and V is TRBV28, with TRBD2 identical over 7 bases. Trimming cost V 3 bases and J 3 bases; bases outside gene matches: 6. This CDR3 comprises 15 residues. In germline, CDR1 is MDHEN, CDR2 SYDVKM.

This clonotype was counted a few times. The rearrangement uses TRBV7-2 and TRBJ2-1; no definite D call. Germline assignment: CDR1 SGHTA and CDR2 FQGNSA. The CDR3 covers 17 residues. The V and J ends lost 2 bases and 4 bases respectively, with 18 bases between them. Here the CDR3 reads CASSLSFGGLVYNEQFF. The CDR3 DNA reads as TGTGCCAGCAGCTTAAGTTTTGGCGGCCTCGTGTACAATGAGCAGTTCTTC.